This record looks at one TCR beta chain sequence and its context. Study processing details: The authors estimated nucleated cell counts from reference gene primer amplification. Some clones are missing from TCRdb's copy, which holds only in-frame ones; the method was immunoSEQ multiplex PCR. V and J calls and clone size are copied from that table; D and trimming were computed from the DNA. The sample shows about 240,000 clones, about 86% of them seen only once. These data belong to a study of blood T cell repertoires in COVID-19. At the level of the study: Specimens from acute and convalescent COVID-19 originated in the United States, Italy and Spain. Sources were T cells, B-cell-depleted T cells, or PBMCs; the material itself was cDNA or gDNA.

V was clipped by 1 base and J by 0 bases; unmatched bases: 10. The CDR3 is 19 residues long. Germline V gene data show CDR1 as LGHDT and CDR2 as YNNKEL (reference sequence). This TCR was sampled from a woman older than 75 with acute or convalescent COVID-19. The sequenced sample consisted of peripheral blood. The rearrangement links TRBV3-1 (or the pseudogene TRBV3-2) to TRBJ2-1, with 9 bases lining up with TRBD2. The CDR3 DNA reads TGTGCCAGCAGCCAAGGTTTCGCGGGGGGGTCTAGCTCCTACAATGAGCAGTTCTTC. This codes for CASSQGFAGGSSSYNEQFF.